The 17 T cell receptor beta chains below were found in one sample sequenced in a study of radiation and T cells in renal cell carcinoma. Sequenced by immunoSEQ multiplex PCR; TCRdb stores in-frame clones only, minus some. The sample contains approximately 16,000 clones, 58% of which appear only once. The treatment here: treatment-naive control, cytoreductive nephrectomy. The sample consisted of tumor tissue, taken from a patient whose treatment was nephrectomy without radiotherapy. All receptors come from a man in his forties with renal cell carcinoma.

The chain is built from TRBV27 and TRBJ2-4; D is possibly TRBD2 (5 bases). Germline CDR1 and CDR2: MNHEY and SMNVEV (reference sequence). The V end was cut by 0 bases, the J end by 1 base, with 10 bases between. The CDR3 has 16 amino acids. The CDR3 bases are TGTGCCAGCAGTTTATCCCCCACGGGGGCCAAAAACATTCAGTACTTC. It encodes CASSLSPTGAKNIQYF.

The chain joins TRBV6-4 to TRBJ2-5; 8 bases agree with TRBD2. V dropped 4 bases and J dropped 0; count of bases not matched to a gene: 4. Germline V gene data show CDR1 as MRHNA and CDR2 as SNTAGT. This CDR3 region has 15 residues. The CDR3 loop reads CASSVSSGDQETQYF. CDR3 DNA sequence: TGTGCCAGCAGTGTGAGTAGCGGGGACCAAGAGACCCAGTACTTC.

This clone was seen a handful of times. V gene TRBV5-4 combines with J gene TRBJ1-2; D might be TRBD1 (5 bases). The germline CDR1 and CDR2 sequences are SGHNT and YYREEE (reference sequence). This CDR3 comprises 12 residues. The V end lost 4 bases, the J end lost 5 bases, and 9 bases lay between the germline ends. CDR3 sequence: CASSPDTYGYTF. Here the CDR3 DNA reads TGTGCCAGCAGCCCGGACACATATGGCTACACCTTC.

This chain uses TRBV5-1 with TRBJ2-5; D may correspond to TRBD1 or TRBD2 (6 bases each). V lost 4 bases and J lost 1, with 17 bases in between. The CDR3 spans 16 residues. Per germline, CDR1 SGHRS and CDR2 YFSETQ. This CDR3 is CASSPLVGGTQETQYF. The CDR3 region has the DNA TGCGCCAGCAGCCCGTTAGTGGGGGGCACCCAAGAGACCCAGTACTTC. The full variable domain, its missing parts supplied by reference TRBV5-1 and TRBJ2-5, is KAGVTQTPRYLIKTRGQQVTLSCSPISGHRSVSWYQQTPGQGLQFLFEYFSETQRNKGNFPGRFSGRQFSNSRSEMNVSTLELGDSALYLCASSPLVGGTQETQYFGPGTRLLVL.

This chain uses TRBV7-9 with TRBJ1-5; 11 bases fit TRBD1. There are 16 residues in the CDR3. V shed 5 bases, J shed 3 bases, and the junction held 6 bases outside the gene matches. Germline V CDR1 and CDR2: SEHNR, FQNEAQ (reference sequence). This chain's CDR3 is CASSTGTGGINQPQHF. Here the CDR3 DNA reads TGTGCCAGCAGCACCGGGACAGGGGGGATCAATCAGCCCCAGCATTTT. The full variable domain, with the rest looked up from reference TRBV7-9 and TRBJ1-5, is DTGVSQNPRHKITKRGQNVTFRCDPISEHNRLYWYRQTLGQGPEFLTYFQNEAQLEKSRLLSDRFSAERPKGSFSTLEIQRTEQGDSAMYLCASSTGTGGINQPQHFGDGTRLSIL.

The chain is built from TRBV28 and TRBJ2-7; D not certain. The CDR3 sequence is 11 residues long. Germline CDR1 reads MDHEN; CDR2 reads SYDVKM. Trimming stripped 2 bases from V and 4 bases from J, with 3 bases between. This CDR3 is CASSLRYEQYF. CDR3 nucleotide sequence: TGTGCCAGCAGTTTAAGGTACGAGCAGTACTTC.

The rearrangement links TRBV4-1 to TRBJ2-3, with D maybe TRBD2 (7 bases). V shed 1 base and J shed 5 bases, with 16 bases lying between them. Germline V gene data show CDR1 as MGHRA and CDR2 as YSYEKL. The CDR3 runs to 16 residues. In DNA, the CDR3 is TGCGCCAGCAGCCAAGGGGTTAGGGGGGGCGGAGATACGCAGTATTTT. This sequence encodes CASSQGVRGGGDTQYF.

The CDR3 reads CAISEGTSGTTSTDTQYF. CDR3 bases: TGTGCCATCAGTGAGGGGACTAGCGGGACGACTAGCACAGATACGCAGTATTTT. This chain connects TRBV10-3 to TRBJ2-3; 13 bases align to TRBD2. With V trimmed by 2 bases and J by 0 bases, 5 bases remained unmatched. The CDR3 runs 18 residues. Germline-derived CDR1 and CDR2 are ENHRY and SYGVKD.

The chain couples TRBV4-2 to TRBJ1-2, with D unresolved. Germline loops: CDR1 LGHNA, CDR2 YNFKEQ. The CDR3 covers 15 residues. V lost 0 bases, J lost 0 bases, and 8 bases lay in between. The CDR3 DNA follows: TGTGCCAGCAGCCAAGAGACGGGAGCTAACTATGGCTACACCTTC. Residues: CASSQETGANYGYTF.

CDR3: CATSKSTGLIAEAFF. The CDR3 DNA reads TGTGCCACCAGCAAGTCGACAGGGCTTATAGCTGAAGCTTTCTTT. The chain employs TRBV15 and TRBJ1-1; 7 bases match TRBD1. Germline-derived CDR1 and CDR2 are LNHNV and YYDKDF (reference sequence). The CDR3 has 15 residues. V lost 4 bases to trimming and J lost 6 bases; unmatched junction nucleotides: 11.

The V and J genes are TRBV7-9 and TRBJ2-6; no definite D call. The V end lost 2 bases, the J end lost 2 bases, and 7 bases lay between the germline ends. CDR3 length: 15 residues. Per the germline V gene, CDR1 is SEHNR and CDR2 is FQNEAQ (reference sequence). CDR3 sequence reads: CASSLRIAGANVLTF. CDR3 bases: TGTGCCAGCAGCTTAAGAATCGCTGGGGCCAACGTCCTGACTTTC.

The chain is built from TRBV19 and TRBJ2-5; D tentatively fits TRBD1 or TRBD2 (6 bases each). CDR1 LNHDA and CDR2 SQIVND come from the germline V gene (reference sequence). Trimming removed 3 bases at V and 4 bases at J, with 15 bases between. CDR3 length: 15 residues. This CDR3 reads CASSIGGGPRETQYF. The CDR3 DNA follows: TGTGCCAGTAGTATCGGTGGGGGGCCACGAGAGACCCAGTACTTC.

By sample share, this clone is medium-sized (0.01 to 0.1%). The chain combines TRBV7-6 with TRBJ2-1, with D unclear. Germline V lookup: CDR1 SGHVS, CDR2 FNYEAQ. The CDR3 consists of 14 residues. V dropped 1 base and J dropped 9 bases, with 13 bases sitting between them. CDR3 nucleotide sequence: TGTGCCAGCAGCTTAGAGGCCGGTCCAGGTGAGCAGTTCTTC. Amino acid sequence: CASSLEAGPGEQFF. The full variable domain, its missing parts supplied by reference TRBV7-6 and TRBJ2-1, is GAGVSQSPRYKVTKRGQDVALRCDPISGHVSLYWYRQALGQGPEFLTYFNYEAQQDKSGLPNDRFSAERPEGSISTLTIQRTEQRDSAMYRCASSLEAGPGEQFFGPGTRLTVL.

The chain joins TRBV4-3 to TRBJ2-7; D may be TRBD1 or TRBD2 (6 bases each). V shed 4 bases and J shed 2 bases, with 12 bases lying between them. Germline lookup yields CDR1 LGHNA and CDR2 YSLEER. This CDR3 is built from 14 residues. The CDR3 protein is CASSPYGGPYEQYF. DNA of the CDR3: TGCGCCAGCAGCCCGTACGGGGGCCCCTACGAGCAGTACTTC.

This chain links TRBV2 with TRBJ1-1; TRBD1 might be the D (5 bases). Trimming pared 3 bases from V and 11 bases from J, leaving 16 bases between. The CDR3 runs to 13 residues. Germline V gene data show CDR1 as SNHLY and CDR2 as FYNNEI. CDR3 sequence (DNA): TGTGCCAGCAGTGAGGGCAGGGAAAGGAGGGCTTTCTTT. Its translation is CASSEGRERRAFF.

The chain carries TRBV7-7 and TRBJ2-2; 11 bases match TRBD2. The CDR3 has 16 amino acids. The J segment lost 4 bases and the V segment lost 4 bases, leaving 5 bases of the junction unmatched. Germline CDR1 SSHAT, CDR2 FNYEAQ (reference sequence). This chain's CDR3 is CASSSLAGGLTGELFF. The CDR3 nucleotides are TGTGCCAGCAGCTCCCTAGCGGGGGGACTCACCGGGGAGCTGTTTTTT.

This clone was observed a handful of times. In DNA, the CDR3 is TGTGCCTGGAGTCCGGGACAGCCTAATGAAAAACTGTTTTTT. This gives the protein CAWSPGQPNEKLFF. This chain joins TRBV30 and TRBJ1-4; TRBD1 matches at 7 bases. This CDR3 contains 14 residues. V lost 2 bases to trimming and J lost 3 bases; unmatched junction nucleotides: 3. From germline, CDR1 is GTSNPN and CDR2 SVGIG (reference sequence).